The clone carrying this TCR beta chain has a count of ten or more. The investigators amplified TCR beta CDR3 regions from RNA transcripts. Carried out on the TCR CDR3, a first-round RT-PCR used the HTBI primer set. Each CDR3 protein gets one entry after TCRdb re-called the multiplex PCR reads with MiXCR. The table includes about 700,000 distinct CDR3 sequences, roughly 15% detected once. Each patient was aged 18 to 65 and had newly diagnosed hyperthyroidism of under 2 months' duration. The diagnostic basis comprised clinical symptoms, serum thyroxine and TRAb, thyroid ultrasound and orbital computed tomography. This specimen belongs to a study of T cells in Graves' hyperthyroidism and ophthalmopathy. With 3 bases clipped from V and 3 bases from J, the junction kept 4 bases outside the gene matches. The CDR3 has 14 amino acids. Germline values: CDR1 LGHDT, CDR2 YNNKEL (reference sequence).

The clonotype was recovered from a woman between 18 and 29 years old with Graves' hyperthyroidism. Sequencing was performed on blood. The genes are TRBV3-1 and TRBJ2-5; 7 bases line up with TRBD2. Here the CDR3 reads CASSHLAGEETQYF. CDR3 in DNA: TGTGCCAGCAGCCATCTGGCGGGGGAAGAGACCCAGTACTTC.